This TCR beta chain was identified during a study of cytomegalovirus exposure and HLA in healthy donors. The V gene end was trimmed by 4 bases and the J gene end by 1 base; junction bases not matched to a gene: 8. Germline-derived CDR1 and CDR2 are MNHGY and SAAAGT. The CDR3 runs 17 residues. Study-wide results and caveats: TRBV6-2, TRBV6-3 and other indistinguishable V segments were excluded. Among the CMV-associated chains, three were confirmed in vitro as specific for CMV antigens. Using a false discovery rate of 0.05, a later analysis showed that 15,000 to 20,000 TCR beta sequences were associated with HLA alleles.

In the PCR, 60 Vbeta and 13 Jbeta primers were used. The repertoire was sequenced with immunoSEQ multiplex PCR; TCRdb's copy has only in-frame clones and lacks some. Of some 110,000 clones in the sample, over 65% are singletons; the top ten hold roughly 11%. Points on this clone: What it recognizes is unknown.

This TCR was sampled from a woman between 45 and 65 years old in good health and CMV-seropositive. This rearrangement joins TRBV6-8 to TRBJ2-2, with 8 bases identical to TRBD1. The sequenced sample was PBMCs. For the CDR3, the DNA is TGTGCCAGCAGTTCCGCCCACAGGGGGAAGAACACCGGGGAGCTGTTTTTT. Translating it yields CASSSAHRGKNTGELFF.